What follows are 8 T cell receptor beta chains derived from one specimen sequenced in a study of STAT5B mutations in CD4+ large granular lymphocyte leukemia. The repertoire was sequenced with immunoSEQ multiplex PCR; TCRdb's copy has only in-frame clones and lacks some. The profile shows about 720 clones, around two thirds of them singletons. The sequencing sample was made of PBMCs. The receptors stem from a man aged 55 to 70 with CD4+ T-cell large granular lymphocyte leukemia.

This chain connects TRBV2 to TRBJ1-1; D is ambiguous. Germline loops: CDR1 SNHLY, CDR2 FYNNEI. This CDR3 has 13 amino acids. Trimming took 7 bases from V and 3 from J, leaving 12 bases between them. CDR3 loop: CASKARRDTEAFF. DNA of the CDR3: TGTGCCAGCAAGGCCCGGAGGGACACTGAAGCTTTCTTT.

This chain uses TRBV27 with TRBJ2-1, with D tentatively TRBD2 (6 bases). This CDR3 spans 15 amino acids. V was pared by 8 bases and J by 4 bases, with 18 bases between. The germline V gene has CDR1 MNHEY and CDR2 SMNVEV (reference sequence). Here the CDR3 DNA reads TGTGCCAGCGGGATTCCGGGACTCGCTTACAATGAGCAGTTCTTC. It encodes CASGIPGLAYNEQFF.

This clone was seen a few times. No conserved phenylalanine or tryptophan is present at the end of the CDR3, so a read error is the likely explanation. The DNA is omitted, as the CDR3 cannot be located on it reliably, and the CDR3 follows TCRdb's listing. The chain links TRBV7-6 to TRBJ1-6; TRBD1 is taken as the D call from the table, unchecked against the DNA. From its first to its last residue, the CDR3 has 12 amino acids. From germline, CDR1 is SGHVS and CDR2 FNYEAQ. CDR3 residues: CASTSSTGDSLL.

This sequence joins TRBV11-2 and TRBJ1-5; tentative D call: TRBD1 (5 bases). The CDR3 consists of 15 residues. Germline V lookup: CDR1 SGHAT, CDR2 FQNNGV. Trimming removed 1 base from V and 3 bases from J, with 10 bases in between. CDR3 amino acids: CASSLGGRVNQPQHF. The CDR3 DNA reads TGTGCCAGCAGCTTAGGGGGCAGGGTCAATCAGCCCCAGCATTTT.

The chain links TRBV2 to TRBJ1-1; D is possibly TRBD1 (6 bases). The CDR3 loop spans 15 amino acids. V was cut by 4 bases and J by 2 bases, with 14 bases left in between. Germline-derived CDR1 and CDR2 are SNHLY and FYNNEI. The CDR3 protein is CASSVSGDPNTEAFF. CDR3 DNA: TGTGCCAGCAGTGTTTCAGGGGACCCAAACACTGAAGCTTTCTTT.

This clone is large in the sample. V and J are TRBV7-9 and TRBJ2-4, with 8 bases aligning to TRBD2. J gave up 2 bases and V 1 base, and 13 bases lay outside the gene matches. CDR3 length equals 19 residues. CDR1 SEHNR and CDR2 FQNEAQ come from the germline V gene (reference sequence). The CDR3 is CASSLVGAGEAGTKNIQYF. DNA of the CDR3: TGTGCCAGCAGCTTAGTGGGAGCGGGAGAGGCGGGAACCAAAAACATTCAGTACTTC.

This clone was recorded only once. This chain uses TRBV5-4 with TRBJ2-3; D tentatively reads TRBD1 or TRBD2 (5 bases each). V was pared by 10 bases and J by 0 bases, with 9 bases between. The CDR3 extends over 12 amino acids. Germline values: CDR1 SGHNT, CDR2 YYREEE (reference sequence). The CDR3 is CAGRDSTDTQYF. DNA for the CDR3: TGTGCCGGAAGGGACAGCACAGATACGCAGTATTTT.

Judged by abundance, this clone is large (0.1 to 1%). The chain recombines TRBV5-6 with TRBJ2-7; D may be TRBD1 (5 bases). V lost 4 bases, J lost 2 bases, and 16 bases lay in between. The CDR3 loop spans 15 amino acids. Germline CDR1 and CDR2: SGHDT and YYEEEE. CDR3 sequence reads: CASSPQGFSAYEQYF. The DNA of the CDR3 is TGTGCCAGCAGCCCTCAGGGCTTCTCGGCCTACGAGCAGTACTTC. Full variable domain (outside the CDR3, taken from reference TRBV5-6 and TRBJ2-7): DAGVTQSPTHLIKTRGQQVTLRCSPKSGHDTVSWYQQALGQGPQFIFQYYEEEERQRGNFPDRFSGHQFPNYSSELNVNALLLGDSALYLCASSPQGFSAYEQYFGPGTRLTVT.